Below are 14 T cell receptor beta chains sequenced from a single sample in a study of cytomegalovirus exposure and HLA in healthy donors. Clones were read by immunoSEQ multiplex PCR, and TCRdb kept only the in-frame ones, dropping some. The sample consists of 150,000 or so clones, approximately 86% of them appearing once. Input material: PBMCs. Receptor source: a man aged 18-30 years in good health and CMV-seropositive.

The CDR3 DNA follows: TGCGCCAGCAGCCCTACCTCAAGGGGGGGACCCTACGAGCAGTACTTC. Its protein is CASSPTSRGGPYEQYF. The chain couples TRBV4-1 to TRBJ2-7; maybe TRBD2 (7 bases). The germline CDR1 and CDR2 sequences are MGHRA and YSYEKL. The CDR3 is made up of 16 amino acids. The V end was cut by 4 bases, the J end by 2 bases, with 18 bases between.

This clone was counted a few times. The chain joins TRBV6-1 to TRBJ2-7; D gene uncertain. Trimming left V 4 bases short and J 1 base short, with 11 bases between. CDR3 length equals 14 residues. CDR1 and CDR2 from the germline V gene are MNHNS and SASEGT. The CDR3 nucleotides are TGTGCCAGCAGTGGGTTAGGAGCGTCCTACGAGCAGTACTTC. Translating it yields CASSGLGASYEQYF.

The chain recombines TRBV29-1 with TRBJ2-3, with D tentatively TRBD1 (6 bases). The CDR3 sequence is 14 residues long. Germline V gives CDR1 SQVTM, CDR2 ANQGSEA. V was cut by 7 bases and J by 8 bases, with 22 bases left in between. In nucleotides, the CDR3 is TGCAGCGCCGAGGGAGACAGGACCCCGGGTACGCAGTATTTT. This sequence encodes CSAEGDRTPGTQYF.

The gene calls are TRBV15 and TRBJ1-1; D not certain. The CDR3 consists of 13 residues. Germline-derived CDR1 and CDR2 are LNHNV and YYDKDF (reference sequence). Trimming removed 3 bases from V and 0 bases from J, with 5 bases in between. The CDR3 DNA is TGTGCCACCAGCAGTATCCTGAACACTGAAGCTTTCTTT. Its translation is CATSSILNTEAFF.

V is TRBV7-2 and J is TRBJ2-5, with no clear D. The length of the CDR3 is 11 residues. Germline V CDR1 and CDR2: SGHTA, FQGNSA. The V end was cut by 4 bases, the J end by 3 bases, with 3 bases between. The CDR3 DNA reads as TGTGCCAGCAGCTCCAAAGAGACCCAGTACTTC. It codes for CASSSKETQYF.

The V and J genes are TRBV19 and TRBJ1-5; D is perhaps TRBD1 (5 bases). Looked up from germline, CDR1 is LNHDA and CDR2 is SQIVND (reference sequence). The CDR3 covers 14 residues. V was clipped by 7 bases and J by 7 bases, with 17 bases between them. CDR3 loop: CASTRGGVSQPQHF. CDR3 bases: TGTGCCAGTACGAGAGGAGGGGTTAGCCAGCCCCAGCATTTT.

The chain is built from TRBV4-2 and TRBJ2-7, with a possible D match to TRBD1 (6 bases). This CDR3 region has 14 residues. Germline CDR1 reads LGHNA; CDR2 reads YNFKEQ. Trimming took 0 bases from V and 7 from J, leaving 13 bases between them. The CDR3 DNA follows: TGTGCCAGCAGCCAAGACCCAGGGGTGGGGGAGCAGTACTTC. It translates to CASSQDPGVGEQYF.

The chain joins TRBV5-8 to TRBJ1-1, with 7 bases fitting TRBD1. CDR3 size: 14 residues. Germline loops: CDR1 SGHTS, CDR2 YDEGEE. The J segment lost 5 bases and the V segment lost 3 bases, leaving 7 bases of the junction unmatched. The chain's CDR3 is CASSSRQGGTEAFF. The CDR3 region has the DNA TGTGCCAGCAGCTCTCGACAGGGAGGTACTGAAGCTTTCTTT.

CDR3 region: CASSEIAGNYNEQFF. CDR3 DNA: TGTGCCAGCAGCGAGATAGCGGGGAACTACAATGAGCAGTTCTTC. The chain has TRBV7-3 and TRBJ2-1; 8 bases align to TRBD2. CDR3 length: 15 amino acids. V gave up 5 bases and J gave up 3 bases; unmatched junction bases: 6. Germline V gene sequence: CDR1 SGHTA, CDR2 FQGTGA.

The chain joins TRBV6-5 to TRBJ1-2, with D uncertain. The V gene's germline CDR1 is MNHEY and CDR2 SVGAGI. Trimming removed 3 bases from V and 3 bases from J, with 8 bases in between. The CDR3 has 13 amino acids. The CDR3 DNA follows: TGTGCCAGCAGTTATGCAGGTGACTATGGCTACACCTTC. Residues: CASSYAGDYGYTF.

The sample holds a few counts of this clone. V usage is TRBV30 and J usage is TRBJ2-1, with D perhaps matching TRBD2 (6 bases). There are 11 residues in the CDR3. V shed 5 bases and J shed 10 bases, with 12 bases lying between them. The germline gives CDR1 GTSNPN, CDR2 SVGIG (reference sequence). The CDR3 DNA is TGTGCCTGGGGGAGGCTAGGCGAGCAGTTCTTC. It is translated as CAWGRLGEQFF.

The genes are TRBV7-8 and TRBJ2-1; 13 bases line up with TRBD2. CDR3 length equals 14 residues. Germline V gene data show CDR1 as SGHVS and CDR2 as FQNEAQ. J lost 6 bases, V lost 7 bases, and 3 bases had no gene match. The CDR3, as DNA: TGTGCCAGCAACAGACTAGCGGGGGGCAATGAGCAGTTCTTC. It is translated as CASNRLAGGNEQFF.

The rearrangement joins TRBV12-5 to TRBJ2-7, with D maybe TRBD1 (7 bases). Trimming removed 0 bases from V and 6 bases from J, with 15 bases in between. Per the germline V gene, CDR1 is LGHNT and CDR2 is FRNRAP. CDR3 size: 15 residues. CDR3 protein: CASGLVYRRGAEQYF. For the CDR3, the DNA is TGTGCTAGTGGTTTGGTATATCGCAGGGGGGCCGAGCAGTACTTC.

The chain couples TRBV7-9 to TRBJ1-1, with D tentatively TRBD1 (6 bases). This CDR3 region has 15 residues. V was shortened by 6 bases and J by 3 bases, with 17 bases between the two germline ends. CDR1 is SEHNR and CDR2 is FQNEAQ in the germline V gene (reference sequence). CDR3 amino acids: CASRPGGRKDTEAFF. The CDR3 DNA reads TGTGCCAGCAGGCCCGGGGGGCGAAAGGACACTGAAGCTTTCTTT.